This TCR beta chain came from a study of cytomegalovirus exposure and HLA in healthy donors. The overall study: Prior work identified 117 million unique TCR beta sequences in 150 million to 200 million T cells. Study-wide points: Later on, an analysis found that several of the most significant clusters appeared to be linked to common viral pathogens, which included parvovirus B19. Reports state that TCR beta sequences accurately predicted most subjects' HLA-A and HLA-B alleles.

A note on this clone: Its target is unknown.

With 0 bases removed from V and 0 bases from J, the gap between germline ends came to 3 bases. This CDR3 contains 14 residues. CDR1 and CDR2 (germline): MNHNS, SASEGT. The PCR ran on 60 Vbeta and 13 Jbeta primers. Repertoires were generated with immunoSEQ multiplex PCR, while TCRdb's copy carries only in-frame clones and drops some. The sample shows 100,000 to 150,000 clones, approximately 69% of them seen only once. Source material: PBMCs. The chain employs TRBV6-1 and TRBJ2-4; D not resolved. This TCR was sampled from a man aged 35 to 55 in good health and CMV-seropositive. The CDR3, as DNA: TGTGCCAGCAGTGAAGCCGTAGCCAAAAACATTCAGTACTTC. It yields the protein CASSEAVAKNIQYF.